Listed here is a single T cell receptor beta chain. TCRdb's table, derived via immunoSEQ multiplex PCR, lists solely in-frame clones and lacks some. The sample includes roughly 98,000 clones, approximately 80% of them seen just once. These data come from a study of OX40 agonist ivuxolimab in advanced cancers. Study as a whole: It was permissible to have had prior anti-PD-1, anti-PD-L1 or anti-CTLA-4 therapy, and around 40% had some.

Patients were ineligible given autoimmune disease history or systemic immunosuppression. Blood got drawn at baseline, again on cycle 4 day 1, and then on cycle 7 day 1. The sequence derives from an adult with an advanced solid tumor such as melanoma, head and neck, liver or kidney cancer. The input for sequencing was CD4+ or CD8+ T cells sorted from blood, taken in a trial of the OX40 agonist ivuxolimab.

The CDR3 reads CASSHIAGSSYNEQFF. CDR3 nucleotides: TGTGCCAGCAGCCATATAGCGGGATCTTCCTACAATGAGCAGTTCTTC. This chain joins TRBV7-2 and TRBJ2-1; 8 bases agree with TRBD2. This CDR3 comprises 16 residues. V shed 5 bases, J shed 1 base, and the junction held 7 bases outside the gene matches. Germline V gene lookup returns CDR1 SGHTA and CDR2 FQGNSA.